This T cell receptor (beta chain) was obtained from a study of glioma-infiltrating T cells after dendritic cell vaccination. The CDR3 has 12 amino acids. Trimming took off 5 bases at V and 0 bases at J, with 3 bases between the two ends. Germline V CDR1 and CDR2: PRHDT, FYEKMQ (reference sequence). Assay: immunoSEQ multiplex PCR; the TCRdb copy retains only in-frame clones and omits some. Counted here are about 73,000 clones, over 70% occurring once; the ten biggest clones make up about 2%. This clone was recorded once. The material sequenced was blood, taken before dendritic cell vaccination. This TCR was sampled from a human donor with glioblastoma. The chain carries TRBV13 and TRBJ2-3, with D uncertain. In DNA, the CDR3 is TGTGCCAGCAGCATAAGCACAGATACGCAGTATTTT. Translating it yields CASSISTDTQYF.